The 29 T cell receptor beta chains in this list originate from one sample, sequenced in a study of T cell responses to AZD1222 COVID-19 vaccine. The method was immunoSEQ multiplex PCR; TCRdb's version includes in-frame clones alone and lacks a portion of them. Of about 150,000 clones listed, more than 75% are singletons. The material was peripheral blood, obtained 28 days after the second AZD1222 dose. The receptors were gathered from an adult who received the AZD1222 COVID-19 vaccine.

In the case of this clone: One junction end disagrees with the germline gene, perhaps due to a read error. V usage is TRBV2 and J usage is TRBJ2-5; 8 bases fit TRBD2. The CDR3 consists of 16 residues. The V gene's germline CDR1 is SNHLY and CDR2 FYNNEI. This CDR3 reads CASSEAGAGREETQYF. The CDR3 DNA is TGTGCCAGCAGCGAAGCGGGAGCGGGTAGAGAAGAGACCCAGTACTTC.

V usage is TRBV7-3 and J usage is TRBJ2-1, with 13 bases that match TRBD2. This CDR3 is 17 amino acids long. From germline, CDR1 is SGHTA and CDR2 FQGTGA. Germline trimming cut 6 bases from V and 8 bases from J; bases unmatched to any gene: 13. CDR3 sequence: CASSRHETSGRLDEQFF. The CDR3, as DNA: TGTGCCAGCAGTCGACACGAGACTAGCGGGAGGCTGGATGAGCAGTTCTTC.

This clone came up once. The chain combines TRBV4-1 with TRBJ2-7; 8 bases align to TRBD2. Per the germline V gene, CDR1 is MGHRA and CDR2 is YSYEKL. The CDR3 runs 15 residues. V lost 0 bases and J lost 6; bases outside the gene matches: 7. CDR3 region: CASSQDRNSGTEQYF. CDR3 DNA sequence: TGCGCCAGCAGCCAAGATCGGAATAGCGGGACCGAGCAGTACTTC.

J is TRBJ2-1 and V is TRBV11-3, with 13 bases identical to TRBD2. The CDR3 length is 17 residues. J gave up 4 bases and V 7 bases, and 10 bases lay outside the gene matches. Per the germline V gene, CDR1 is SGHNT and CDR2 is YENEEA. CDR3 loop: CASNRLAGGPSYNEQFF. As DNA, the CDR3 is TGTGCCAGCAACCGACTAGCGGGGGGTCCCTCTTACAATGAGCAGTTCTTC.

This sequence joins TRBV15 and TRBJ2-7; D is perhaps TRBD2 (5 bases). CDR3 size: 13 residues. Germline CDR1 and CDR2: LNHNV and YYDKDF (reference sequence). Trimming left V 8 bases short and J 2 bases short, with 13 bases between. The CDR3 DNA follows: TGTGCCACCTCAAGCGGTACTACCTACGAGCAGTACTTC. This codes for CATSSGTTYEQYF.

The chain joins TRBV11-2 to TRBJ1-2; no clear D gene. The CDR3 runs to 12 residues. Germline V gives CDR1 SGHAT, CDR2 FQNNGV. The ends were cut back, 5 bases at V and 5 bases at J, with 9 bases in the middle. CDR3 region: CASSEGGYGYTF. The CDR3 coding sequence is TGTGCCAGCAGCGAGGGAGGGTATGGCTACACCTTC.

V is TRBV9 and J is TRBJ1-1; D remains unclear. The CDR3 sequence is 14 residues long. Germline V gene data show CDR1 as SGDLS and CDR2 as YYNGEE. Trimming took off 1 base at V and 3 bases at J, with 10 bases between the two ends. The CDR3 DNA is TGTGCCAGCAGCGTATCTGGGGATGACACTGAAGCTTTCTTT. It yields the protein CASSVSGDDTEAFF.

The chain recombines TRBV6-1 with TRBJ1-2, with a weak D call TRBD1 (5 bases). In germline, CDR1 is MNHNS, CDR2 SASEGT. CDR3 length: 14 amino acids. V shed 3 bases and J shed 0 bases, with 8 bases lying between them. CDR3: CASSDRASNYGYTF. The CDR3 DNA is TGTGCCAGCAGTGACAGGGCGTCTAACTATGGCTACACCTTC.

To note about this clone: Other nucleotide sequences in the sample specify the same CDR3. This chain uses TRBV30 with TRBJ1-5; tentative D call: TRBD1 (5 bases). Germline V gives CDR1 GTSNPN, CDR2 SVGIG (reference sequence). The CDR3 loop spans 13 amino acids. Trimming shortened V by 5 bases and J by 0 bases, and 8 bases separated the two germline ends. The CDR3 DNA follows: TGTGCCTGGGCCAGGGATAGCAATCAGCCCCAGCATTTT. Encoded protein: CAWARDSNQPQHF.

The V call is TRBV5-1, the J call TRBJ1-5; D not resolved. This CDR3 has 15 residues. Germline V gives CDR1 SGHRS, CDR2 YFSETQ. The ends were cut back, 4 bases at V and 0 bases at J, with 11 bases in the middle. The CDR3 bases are TGCGCCAGCAGCGCCTTGGGTTATAGCAATCAGCCCCAGCATTTT. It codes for CASSALGYSNQPQHF.

The chain's CDR3 is CSVRWGGQRGETQYF. The CDR3 DNA sequence: TGCAGCGTACGCTGGGGGGGACAGAGAGGTGAGACCCAGTACTTC. The V and J genes are TRBV29-1 and TRBJ2-5; D tentatively reads TRBD1 or TRBD2 (7 bases each). This CDR3 is 15 amino acids long. The V gene lost 6 bases and the J gene lost 5 bases, with 22 bases spanning the gap. CDR1 is SQVTM and CDR2 is ANQGSEA in the germline V gene. Using reference TRBV29-1 and TRBJ2-5 for the parts outside the CDR3, the full variable domain is SAVISQKPSRDICQRGTSLTIQCQVDSQVTMMFWYRQQPGQSLTLIATANQGSEATYESGFVIDKFPISRPNLTFSTLTVSNMSPEDSSIYLCSVRWGGQRGETQYFGPGTRLLVL.

CDR3 sequence reads: CSASSGTALNQPQHF. CDR3 DNA: TGCAGTGCTAGTTCCGGGACAGCCCTTAATCAGCCCCAGCATTTT. The genes are TRBV20-1 and TRBJ1-5; 7 bases map to TRBD1. The length of the CDR3 is 15 residues. Germline V gene sequence: CDR1 DFQATT, CDR2 SNEGSKA (reference sequence). The V gene end was trimmed by 3 bases and the J gene end by 4 bases; junction bases not matched to a gene: 9.

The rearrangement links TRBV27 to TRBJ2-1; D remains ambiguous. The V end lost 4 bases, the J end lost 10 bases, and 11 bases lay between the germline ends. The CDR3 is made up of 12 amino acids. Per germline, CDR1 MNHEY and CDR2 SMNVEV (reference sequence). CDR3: CASSSYLSEQFF. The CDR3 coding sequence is TGTGCCAGCAGTTCCTACCTAAGCGAGCAGTTCTTC.

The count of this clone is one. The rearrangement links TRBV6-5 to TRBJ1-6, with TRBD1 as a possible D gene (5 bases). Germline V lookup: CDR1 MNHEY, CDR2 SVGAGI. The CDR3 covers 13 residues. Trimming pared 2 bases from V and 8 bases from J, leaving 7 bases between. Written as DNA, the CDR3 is TGTGCCAGCAGTTACCGGGGGTATTCACCCCTCCACTTT. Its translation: CASSYRGYSPLHF.

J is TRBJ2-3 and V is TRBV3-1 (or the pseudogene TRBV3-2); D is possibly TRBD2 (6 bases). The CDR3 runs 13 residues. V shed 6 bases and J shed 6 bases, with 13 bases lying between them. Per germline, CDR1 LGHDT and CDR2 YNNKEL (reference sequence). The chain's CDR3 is CASRRTTRDTQYF. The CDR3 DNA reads TGTGCCAGCAGGAGGACTACAAGGGATACGCAGTATTTT.

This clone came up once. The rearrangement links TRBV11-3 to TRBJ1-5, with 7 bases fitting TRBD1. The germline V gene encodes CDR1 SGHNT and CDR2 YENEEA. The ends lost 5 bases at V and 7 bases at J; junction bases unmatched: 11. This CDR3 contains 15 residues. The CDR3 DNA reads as TGTGCCAGCAGCCCAATCCCGGGACAGAACCAGCCCCAGCATTTT. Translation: CASSPIPGQNQPQHF. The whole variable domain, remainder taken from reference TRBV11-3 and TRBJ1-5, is EAGVVQSPRYKIIEKKQPVAFWCNPISGHNTLYWYLQNLGQGPELLIRYENEEAVDDSQLPKDRFSAERLKGVDSTLKIQPAELGDSAVYLCASSPIPGQNQPQHFGDGTRLSIL.

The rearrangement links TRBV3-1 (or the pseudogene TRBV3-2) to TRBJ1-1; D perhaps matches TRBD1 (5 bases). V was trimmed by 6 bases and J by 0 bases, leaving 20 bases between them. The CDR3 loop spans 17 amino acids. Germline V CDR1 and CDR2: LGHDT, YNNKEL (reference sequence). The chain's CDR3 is CASSPPGGTAVNTEAFF. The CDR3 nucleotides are TGTGCCAGCAGTCCACCCGGGGGGACGGCCGTGAACACTGAAGCTTTCTTT.

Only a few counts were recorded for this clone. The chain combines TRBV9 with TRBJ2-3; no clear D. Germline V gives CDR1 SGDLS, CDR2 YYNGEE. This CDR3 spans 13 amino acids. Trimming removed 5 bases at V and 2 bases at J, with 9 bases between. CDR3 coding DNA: TGTGCCAGCAGACCCTCGACCACAGATACGCAGTATTTT. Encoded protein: CASRPSTTDTQYF.

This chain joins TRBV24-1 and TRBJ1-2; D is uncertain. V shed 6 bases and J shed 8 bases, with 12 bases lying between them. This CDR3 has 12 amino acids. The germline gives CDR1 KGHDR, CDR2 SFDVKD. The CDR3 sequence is CATSIGVGGYTF. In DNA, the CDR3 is TGTGCCACCAGTATCGGAGTTGGGGGCTACACCTTC.

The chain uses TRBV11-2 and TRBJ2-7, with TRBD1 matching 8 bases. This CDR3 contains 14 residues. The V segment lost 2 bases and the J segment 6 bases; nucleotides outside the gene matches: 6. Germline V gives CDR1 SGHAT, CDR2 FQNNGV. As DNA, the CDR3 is TGTGCCAGCAGCTTATCTGGACAGGGCGGCGAGCAGTACTTC. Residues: CASSLSGQGGEQYF. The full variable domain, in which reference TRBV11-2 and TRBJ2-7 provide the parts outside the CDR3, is EAGVAQSPRYKIIEKRQSVAFWCNPISGHATLYWYQQILGQGPKLLIQFQNNGVVDDSQLPKDRFSAERLKGVDSTLKIQPAKLEDSAVYLCASSLSGQGGEQYFGPGTRLTVT.

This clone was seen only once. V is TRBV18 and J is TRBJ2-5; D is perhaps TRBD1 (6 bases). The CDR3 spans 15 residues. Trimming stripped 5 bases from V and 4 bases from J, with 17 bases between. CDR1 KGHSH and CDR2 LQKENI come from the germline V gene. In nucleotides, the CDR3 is TGTGCCAGCTCAAGCCAGGGGATGGTCGGAGAGACCCAGTACTTC. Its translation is CASSSQGMVGETQYF. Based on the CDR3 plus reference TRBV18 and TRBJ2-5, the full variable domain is NAGVMQNPRHLVRRRGQEARLRCSPMKGHSHVYWYRQLPEEGLKFMVYLQKENIIDESGMPKERFSAEFPKEGPSILRIQQVVRGDSAAYFCASSSQGMVGETQYFGPGTRLLVL.

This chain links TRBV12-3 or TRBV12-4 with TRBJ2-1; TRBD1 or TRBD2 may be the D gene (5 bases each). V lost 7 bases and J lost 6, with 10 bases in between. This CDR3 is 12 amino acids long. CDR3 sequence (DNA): TGTGCCAGCACCTTGGGGGTCAATGAGCAGTTCTTC. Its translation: CASTLGVNEQFF.

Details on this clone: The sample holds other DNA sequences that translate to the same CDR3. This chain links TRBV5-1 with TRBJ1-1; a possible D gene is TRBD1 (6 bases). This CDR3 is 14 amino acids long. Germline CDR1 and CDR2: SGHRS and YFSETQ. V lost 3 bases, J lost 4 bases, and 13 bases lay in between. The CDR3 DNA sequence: TGCGCCAGCAGCTCACAGGGTGGAAGCACTGAAGCTTTCTTT. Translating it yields CASSSQGGSTEAFF.

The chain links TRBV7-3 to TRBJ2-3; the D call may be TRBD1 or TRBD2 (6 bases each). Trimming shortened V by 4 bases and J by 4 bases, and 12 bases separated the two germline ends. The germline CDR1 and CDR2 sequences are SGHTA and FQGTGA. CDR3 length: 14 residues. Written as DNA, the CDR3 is TGTGCCAGCAGCTCAACGGGGGCAGCAGATACGCAGTATTTT. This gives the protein CASSSTGAADTQYF.

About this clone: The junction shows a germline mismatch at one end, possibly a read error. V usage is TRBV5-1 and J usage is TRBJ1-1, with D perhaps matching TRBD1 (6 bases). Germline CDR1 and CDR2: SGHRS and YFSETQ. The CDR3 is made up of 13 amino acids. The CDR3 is CASSLRQAEKGIF. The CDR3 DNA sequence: TGCGCCAGCAGCTTGAGACAGGCGGAAAAGGGGATCTTT.

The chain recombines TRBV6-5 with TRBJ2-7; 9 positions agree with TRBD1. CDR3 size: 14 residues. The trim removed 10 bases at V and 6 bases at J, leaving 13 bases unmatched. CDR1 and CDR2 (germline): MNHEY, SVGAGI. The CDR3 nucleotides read TGTGCCATCGCGTCGGGACAGGGAACGACCGAGCAGTACTTC. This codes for CAIASGQGTTEQYF.

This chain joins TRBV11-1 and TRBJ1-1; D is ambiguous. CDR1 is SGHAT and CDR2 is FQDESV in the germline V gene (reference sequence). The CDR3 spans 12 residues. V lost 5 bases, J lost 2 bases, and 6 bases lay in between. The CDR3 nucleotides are TGTGCCAGCAGCCTTAGAAACACTGAAGCTTTCTTT. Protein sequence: CASSLRNTEAFF.

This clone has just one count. CDR3 DNA sequence: TGTGCCAGACCTCGGGGGAGAAATGAAAAACTGTTTTTT. This translates into CARPRGRNEKLFF. The chain is built from TRBV6-4 and TRBJ1-4; TRBD1 might be the D (5 bases). CDR3 length: 13 residues. Trimming took off 9 bases at V and 5 bases at J, with 13 bases between the two ends. CDR1 is MRHNA and CDR2 is SNTAGT in the germline V gene.

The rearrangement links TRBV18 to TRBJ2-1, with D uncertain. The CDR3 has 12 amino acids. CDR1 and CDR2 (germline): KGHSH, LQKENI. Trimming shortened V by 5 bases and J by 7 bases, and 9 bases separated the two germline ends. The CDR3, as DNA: TGTGCCAGCTCATCATCCCATAATGAGCAGTTCTTC. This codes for CASSSSHNEQFF.